Below are 9 T cell receptor beta chains sequenced from a single sample in a study of T-cell memory formation after mild COVID-19. TCRdb redid the calling of the 5' RACE reads with MiXCR, one entry per CDR3 protein. The profile shows 350,000 to 500,000 distinct CDR3 sequences, about a sixth of them singletons. Material for sequencing was PBMCs or a T cell subset sorted from them (not recorded which). Receptors were obtained from a man younger than 35 who had mild COVID-19 (a few samples of this study predate the infection). Cell type and time point are not known.

The chain has TRBV28 and TRBJ1-5; the D gene is possibly TRBD1 (5 bases). V was clipped by 6 bases and J by 6 bases, with 15 bases between them. The CDR3 has 14 residues. Germline CDR1 and CDR2: MDHEN and SYDVKM. DNA of the CDR3: TGTGCCAGCAGCCCTGCGGGGGGGGGTCAGCCCCAGCATTTT. Residues: CASSPAGGGQPQHF.

For this clonotype: This could be a read error, since a much larger clone is one nucleotide away. CDR3 residues: CASAGETGELFF. The CDR3 DNA reads as TGTGCCAGCGCAGGGGAAACCGGGGAGCTGTTTTTT. V usage is TRBV2 and J usage is TRBJ2-2; a weak D match, TRBD1 (6 bases). The CDR3 extends over 12 amino acids. Trimming took 8 bases from V and 5 from J, leaving 9 bases between them. Germline values: CDR1 SNHLY, CDR2 FYNNEI.

The chain links TRBV12-3 or TRBV12-4 to TRBJ1-4; D is unclear. The V and J ends lost 5 bases and 8 bases respectively, with 9 bases between them. CDR3 length: 12 residues. The CDR3 region is CASSTQREKLFF. The CDR3 DNA sequence: TGTGCCAGCAGTACCCAAAGGGAAAAACTGTTTTTT.

This clonotype appeared a few times. V gene TRBV9 combines with J gene TRBJ1-2; a weak D match, TRBD1 (6 bases). The CDR3 is made up of 14 amino acids. V was trimmed by 3 bases and J by 5 bases, leaving 14 bases between them. The germline CDR1 and CDR2 sequences are SGDLS and YYNGEE. CDR3 in DNA: TGTGCCAGCAGCGACCCCCAGGGGCCTTATGGCTACACCTTC. Translating gives CASSDPQGPYGYTF.

In its sample, this clonotype was seen a few times. The CDR3 region is CASSPGLAGGNEQYF. Written as DNA, the CDR3 is TGTGCCAGCAGCCCCGGACTAGCGGGGGGCAACGAGCAGTACTTC. The chain combines TRBV7-2 with TRBJ2-7; 14 nucleotides line up with TRBD2. CDR3 length equals 15 residues. Germline V lookup: CDR1 SGHTA, CDR2 FQGNSA. V shed 5 bases, J shed 5 bases, and the junction held 5 bases outside the gene matches.

V is TRBV3-1 and J is TRBJ1-5; D is unresolved. The CDR3 sequence is 13 residues long. V was pared by 2 bases and J by 3 bases, with 5 bases between. Germline V lookup: CDR1 LGHDT, CDR2 YNNKEL (reference sequence). The DNA of the CDR3 is TGTGCCAGCAGCCAAAGCGTCAATCAGCCCCAGCATTTT. Translation: CASSQSVNQPQHF.

The CDR3 spells CSASGTGGFTEAFF. CDR3 coding DNA: TGCAGTGCCAGCGGGACAGGGGGTTTTACTGAAGCTTTCTTT. The V and J genes are TRBV20-1 and TRBJ1-1, with 11 bases matching TRBD1. J gave up 5 bases and V 6 bases, and 8 bases lay outside the gene matches. There are 14 residues in the CDR3. Looked up from germline, CDR1 is DFQATT and CDR2 is SNEGSKA (reference sequence).

This clonotype was seen only a few times. This rearrangement joins TRBV30 to TRBJ1-4; D unresolved. The CDR3 loop spans 12 amino acids. Trimming cost V 4 bases and J 7 bases, with 10 bases left between them. Germline V gene lookup returns CDR1 GTSNPN and CDR2 SVGIG (reference sequence). CDR3: CAWNFSGEKLFF. The CDR3 DNA reads TGTGCCTGGAATTTCTCTGGTGAAAAACTGTTTTTT.

The sample holds a few counts of this clonotype. This rearrangement joins TRBV20-1 to TRBJ1-6; D unclear. CDR1 is DFQATT, CDR2 SNEGSKA, per germline (reference sequence). This CDR3 contains 14 residues. V lost 5 bases to trimming and J lost 9 bases, with 17 bases between them. The CDR3 sequence is CSAPEGIRRSPLHF. CDR3 DNA sequence: TGCAGTGCTCCGGAAGGGATTCGGCGTTCACCCCTCCACTTT.